The TCR beta chain under discussion was sequenced for a study of blood T cell repertoires in COVID-19. Participant reports of clinical history set cohort assignment. This table comes from immunoSEQ multiplex PCR, and its TCRdb copy is limited to in-frame clones, with some not included. The sample consists of roughly 200,000 clones, 70% to 90% of them appearing once. After removal of 6 bases from V and 0 bases from J, the junction contained 4 bases not matched to a gene. Germline CDR1 is MGHRA and CDR2 is YSYEKL. There are 14 residues in the CDR3. This sequence joins TRBV4-1 and TRBJ1-1, with 7 bases that match TRBD1. What was sequenced was PBMCs or T cells enriched from blood (not recorded which). This TCR was sampled from a woman in her thirties or forties with acute COVID-19. The CDR3 coding sequence is TGCGCCAGCAGTTCGACAGGGATGAACACTGAAGCTTTCTTT. This sequence encodes CASSSTGMNTEAFF.